Listed here are 14 T cell receptor beta chains from one sample, sequenced in a study of post-analysis software for immune sequencing data. General study results and limits: TRBV segments more frequent in patients than in controls numbered several and included TRBV5-6, TRBV5-1 and TRBV20-1.

Unique-molecular-identifier-tagged TCR beta cDNA libraries were used. TCRdb re-derived calls from the PCR reads in MiXCR, one entry per CDR3 protein. The table has roughly 430,000 distinct CDR3 sequences, less than 40% seen once; the top ten hold roughly 8.2%. These TCRs are of unknown antigen specificity. The material sequenced was blood. The receptors stem from a girl aged 2 to 9 with multiple sclerosis.

This clonotype was counted a few times. The genes are TRBV11-1 and TRBJ1-1; a weak D match, TRBD1 (5 bases). In germline, CDR1 is SGHAT, CDR2 FQDESV (reference sequence). Trimming took 4 bases from V and 6 from J, leaving 12 bases between them. The CDR3 spans 13 residues. The CDR3 DNA reads TGTGCCAGCAGCTCTTCGGGGGAATCTGAAGCTTTCTTT. As protein: CASSSSGESEAFF.

V gene TRBV6-1 combines with J gene TRBJ1-1, with no clear D. The CDR3 sequence is 14 residues long. Trimming stripped 2 bases from V and 7 bases from J, with 14 bases between. Germline CDR1 is MNHNS and CDR2 is SASEGT. CDR3 loop: CASSEIRAPLEAFF. In nucleotides, the CDR3 is TGTGCCAGCAGTGAAATACGGGCCCCACTTGAAGCTTTCTTT.

This clonotype was observed a handful of times. The genes are TRBV7-3 and TRBJ1-2; 8 bases match TRBD1. Germline V gene data show CDR1 as SGHTA and CDR2 as FQGTGA. V was pared by 5 bases and J by 8 bases, with 10 bases of the junction left unmatched. The CDR3 length is 14 residues. The CDR3 protein is CASSPGQGAWGYTF. The DNA for the CDR3 is TGTGCCAGCAGCCCCGGACAGGGAGCGTGGGGCTACACCTTC.

This clonotype was seen a few times. The chain employs TRBV20-1 and TRBJ1-5; 7 bases line up with TRBD1. This CDR3 has 15 amino acids. Looked up from germline, CDR1 is DFQATT and CDR2 is SNEGSKA (reference sequence). V lost 5 bases, J lost 4 bases, and 11 bases stayed unmatched. DNA of the CDR3: TGCAGTGCTGCTCAAGGGGGCGCGGTAAATCAGCCCCAGCATTTT. Translated, it gives CSAAQGGAVNQPQHF.

The chain carries TRBV7-9 and TRBJ2-1, with unresolved D. The germline V gene has CDR1 SEHNR and CDR2 FQNEAQ (reference sequence). Trimming left V 5 bases short and J 8 bases short, with 10 bases between. The CDR3 spans 12 residues. This CDR3 is CASSQDYHEQFF. CDR3 coding DNA: TGTGCCAGCAGCCAAGATTATCATGAGCAGTTCTTC.

The V gene is TRBV27, the J gene TRBJ2-5; D call uncertain. V lost 3 bases and J 2 bases, leaving 16 bases between the germline ends. Germline V gene data show CDR1 as MNHEY and CDR2 as SMNVEV (reference sequence). This CDR3 has 16 residues. The CDR3, as DNA: TGTGCCAGCAGTTTGGGGATACAGCGTATTCAAGAGACCCAGTACTTC. Its protein product is CASSLGIQRIQETQYF.

The chain carries TRBV5-1 and TRBJ1-1, with D unclear. There are 15 residues in the CDR3. Trimming stripped 2 bases from V and 4 bases from J, with 15 bases between. The germline CDR1 and CDR2 sequences are SGHRS and YFSETQ. The CDR3 reads CASSLPTVRGTEAFF. CDR3 nucleotide sequence: TGCGCCAGCAGCTTACCTACCGTTCGGGGCACTGAAGCTTTCTTT.

This clonotype was seen at least ten times. V usage is TRBV29-1 and J usage is TRBJ2-7; D ambiguous. The germline CDR1 and CDR2 sequences are SQVTM and ANQGSEA. V lost 6 bases, J lost 2 bases, and 14 bases lay in between. This CDR3 spans 13 amino acids. In DNA form, the CDR3 reads TGCAGCGTACGAATCCCCGGCACCTACGAGCAGTACTTC. This gives the protein CSVRIPGTYEQYF.

The chain is built from TRBV15 and TRBJ1-5; D is uncertain. Germline V gives CDR1 LNHNV, CDR2 YYDKDF (reference sequence). The CDR3 spans 15 residues. V was shortened by 4 bases and J by 1 base, with 11 bases between the two germline ends. The CDR3 sequence is CATSKRTRSNQPQHF. The CDR3 DNA follows: TGTGCCACCAGCAAACGGACCCGGAGCAATCAGCCCCAGCATTTT.

This clonotype was seen a few times. The chain uses TRBV4-3 and TRBJ2-3, with D maybe TRBD1 (5 bases). CDR1 and CDR2 from the germline V gene are LGHNA and YSLEER. The V end lost 1 base, the J end lost 4 bases, and 12 bases lay between the germline ends. There are 15 residues in the CDR3. This CDR3 reads CASSQGQGSADTQYF. The CDR3 DNA reads as TGCGCCAGCAGCCAAGGCCAGGGCAGTGCAGATACGCAGTATTTT.

This clonotype was detected only a few times. This sequence joins TRBV9 and TRBJ1-4, with D perhaps matching TRBD1 (6 bases). Germline V gene sequence: CDR1 SGDLS, CDR2 YYNGEE. V dropped 0 bases and J dropped 4 bases, with 13 bases sitting between them. CDR3 size: 16 residues. CDR3 nucleotide sequence: TGTGCCAGCAGCGTAGGACCGGGACAAGTTAATGAAAAACTGTTTTTT. This encodes CASSVGPGQVNEKLFF.

The genes are TRBV28 and TRBJ2-5; a weak D match, TRBD1 (6 bases). The germline V gene has CDR1 MDHEN and CDR2 SYDVKM. The CDR3 has 16 residues. Trimming stripped 4 bases from V and 3 bases from J, with 18 bases between. The DNA of the CDR3 is TGTGCCAGCAGTTCCTCAGGGGCTGAAACTGAAGAGACCCAGTACTTC. Protein: CASSSSGAETEETQYF.

This clonotype occurred a few times. V is TRBV6-5 and J is TRBJ1-2; 8 bases agree with TRBD1. CDR3 length: 15 amino acids. V lost 2 bases, J lost 2 bases, and 4 bases stayed unmatched. In germline, CDR1 is MNHEY, CDR2 SVGAGI. CDR3 DNA sequence: TGTGCCAGCAGTTACGGACAGGGTTACAACTATGGCTACACCTTC. Its protein product is CASSYGQGYNYGYTF.

This clonotype was picked up a small number of times. Compared with germline, one end of the junction differs, possibly owing to a read error. The gene calls are TRBV3-1 and TRBJ2-7; no definite D call. From germline, CDR1 is LGHDT and CDR2 YNNKEL (reference sequence). The CDR3 is made up of 15 amino acids. CDR3 nucleotide sequence: TGCGCCAGCAGCCAAGCCGGCCACAGATCCTACGAGCGGTACTTC. This translates into CASSQAGHRSYERYF.